A selection of T cell receptor beta chains follows, all from one sample in a study of long-term antiretroviral therapy in people with HIV. The protocol was immunoSEQ multiplex PCR, while the TCRdb copy is restricted to in-frame clones and leaves out a portion. The sample holds 7,100 or so clones, roughly 84% seen once. The sequencing here drew on unsorted PBMCs, taken 1.1 years after starting antiretroviral therapy. These receptors were taken from a man aged 40-49 years with HIV. Each CDR3 is given with its conserved first and last residue. The D gene is left open where the match is weak.

j_call d_call v_call cdr3_aa cdr3_nt
TRBJ2-3 TRBD2 TRBV6-1 CASSEWTSARTDTQYF TGTGCCAGCAGTGAATGGACTAGCGCTAGGACAGATACGCAGTATTTT
TRBJ2-1 . TRBV19 CASSVGTSAYNEQFF TGTGCCAGTAGTGTTGGGACGTCCGCCTACAATGAGCAGTTCTTC
TRBJ1-1 . TRBV5-1 CASSWESLNTEAFF TGCGCCAGCAGCTGGGAAAGCTTGAACACTGAAGCTTTCTTT
TRBJ1-2 . TRBV13 CASSLGGGFTYGYTF TGTGCCAGCAGCTTAGGAGGAGGCTTTACCTATGGCTACACCTTC
TRBJ2-6 TRBD2 TRBV7-6 CATGGFLSGANVLTF TGTGCCACGGGGGGGTTCCTCTCTGGGGCCAACGTCCTGACTTTC
TRBJ1-1 . TRBV19 CASSREMLNTEAFF TGTGCCAGTAGTCGGGAGATGTTGAACACTGAAGCTTTCTTT
TRBJ2-2 . TRBV11-3 CASSLDLKELFF TGTGCCAGCAGCTTAGATTTGAAGGAGCTGTTTTTT
TRBJ1-2 . TRBV6-5 CASSYSIASYGYTF TGTGCCAGCAGTTACTCCATCGCCTCCTATGGCTACACCTTC
TRBJ1-5 . TRBV5-1 CASSLEGLEPQHF TGCGCCAGCAGCTTGGAGGGGTTGGAGCCCCAGCATTTT
TRBJ1-3 . TRBV29-1 CSVVPSSGNTIYF TGCAGCGTTGTGCCGAGCTCTGGAAACACCATATATTTT
TRBJ1-1 . TRBV5-1 CASSPGTVNTEAFF TGCGCCAGCAGCCCGGGGACGGTGAACACTGAAGCTTTCTTT